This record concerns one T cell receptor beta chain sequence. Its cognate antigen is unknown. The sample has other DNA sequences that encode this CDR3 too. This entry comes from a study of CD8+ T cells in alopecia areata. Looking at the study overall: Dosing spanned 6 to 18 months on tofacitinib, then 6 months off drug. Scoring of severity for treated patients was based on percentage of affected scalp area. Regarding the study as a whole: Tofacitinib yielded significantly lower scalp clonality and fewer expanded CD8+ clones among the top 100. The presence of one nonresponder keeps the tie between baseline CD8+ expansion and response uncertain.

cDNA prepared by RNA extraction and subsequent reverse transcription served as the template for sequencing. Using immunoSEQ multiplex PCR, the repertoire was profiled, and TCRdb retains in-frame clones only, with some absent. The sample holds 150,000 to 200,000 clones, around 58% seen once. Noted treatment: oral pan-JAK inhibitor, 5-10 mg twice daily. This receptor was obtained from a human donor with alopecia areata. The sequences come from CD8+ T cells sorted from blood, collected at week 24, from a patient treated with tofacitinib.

Written as DNA, the CDR3 is TGTGCCAGCAGCTTGGGAAGTCAGCCCCAGCATTTT. It encodes CASSLGSQPQHF. V usage is TRBV5-6 and J usage is TRBJ1-5; D remains ambiguous. This CDR3 region has 12 residues. Trimming cost V 0 bases and J 6 bases, with 4 bases left between them. CDR1 is SGHDT, CDR2 YYEEEE, per germline.